This TCR beta chain came from a study of blood T cell repertoires in COVID-19. Study summary: Sites across the United States, Italy and Spain contributed samples from acute and convalescent COVID-19. Sources were T cells, B-cell-depleted T cells, or PBMCs; the material itself was cDNA or gDNA.

Original methodology: Reference gene primer amplification gave estimated nucleated cell counts. TCRdb's table, derived via immunoSEQ multiplex PCR, lists solely in-frame clones and lacks some. That table supplies the V and J calls and clone size; D and trimming were determined from the DNA. Seen here are tens of thousands of clones, approximately 91% observed once, and the top ten hold less than 7.5%. The receptor was derived from a man in his fifties or sixties with active COVID-19. The sequenced sample was peripheral blood.

The CDR3 nucleotides are TGTGCCAGCAGCTCCGGGACTAGCGGTACGGGGCAGTTCTTC. This codes for CASSSGTSGTGQFF. The genes are TRBV5-5 and TRBJ2-1; TRBD2 aligns across 11 bases. The CDR3 is made up of 14 amino acids. Trimming took 3 bases from V and 12 from J; bases not matched to a gene: 8. From germline, CDR1 is SGHKS and CDR2 YYEKEE (reference sequence).